This T cell receptor beta chain was documented in a study of blood T cell repertoires in COVID-19. About the study: Some COVID-19 samples were acute and others convalescent; all came from the United States, Italy and Spain. Nucleic acid was either cDNA or gDNA, and it came from T cells, B-cell-depleted T cells, or PBMCs.

CDR1 and CDR2 from the germline V gene are LGHDT and YNNKEL (reference sequence). The germline V and J ends were trimmed by 1 base and 3 bases, with 12 bases remaining between them. The CDR3 covers 16 residues. Clones were sequenced by immunoSEQ multiplex PCR, and TCRdb holds only the in-frame ones, with some missing. The profile shows over 45,000 clones, roughly 80% of them singletons. The chain joins TRBV3-1 (or the pseudogene TRBV3-2) to TRBJ1-4; perhaps TRBD1 as D (5 bases). The sequence came from a human donor in a cohort sampled during active or convalescent COVID-19. Sequencing was carried out using peripheral blood. CDR3 region: CASSQAAGTSNEKLFF. DNA for the CDR3: TGTGCCAGCAGCCAAGCAGCCGGGACTTCTAATGAAAAACTGTTTTTT.